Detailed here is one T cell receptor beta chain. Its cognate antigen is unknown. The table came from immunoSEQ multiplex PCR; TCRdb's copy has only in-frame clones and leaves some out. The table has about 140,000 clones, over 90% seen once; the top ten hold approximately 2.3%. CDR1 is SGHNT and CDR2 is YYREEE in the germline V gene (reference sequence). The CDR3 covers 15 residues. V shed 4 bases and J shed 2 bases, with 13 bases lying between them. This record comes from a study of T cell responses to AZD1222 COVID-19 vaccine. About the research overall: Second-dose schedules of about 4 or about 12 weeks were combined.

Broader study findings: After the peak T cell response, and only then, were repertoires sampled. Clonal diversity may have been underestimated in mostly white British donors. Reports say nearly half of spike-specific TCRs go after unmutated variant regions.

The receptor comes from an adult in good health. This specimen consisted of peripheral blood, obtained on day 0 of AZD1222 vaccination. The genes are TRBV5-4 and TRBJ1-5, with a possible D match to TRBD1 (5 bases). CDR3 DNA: TGTGCCAGCAGCCCCCCTGGGGGATGCAATCAGCCCCAGCATTTT. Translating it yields CASSPPGGCNQPQHF.